These 30 T cell receptor beta chains came from one sample sequenced in a study of human T cells and chemical hapten exposure (dated by TCRdb to about 2021). To prepare the library, RACE was applied. Instrument on record: NextSeq 500. Using fastp at Q25 and MiXCR, TCRdb reprocessed the public reads and kept productive beta chains. Every entry covers one CDR3 protein and lists the most common genes and DNA from its rows. This sample comprises under 200,000 distinct CDR3 sequences, around 15% of them detected only once. Less than 2% of the sample belongs to the ten largest clones. The sample's time point, from its label and the paper: patch test 1, 2 weeks after DPC sensitization. The treatment or condition label here, explained by the study, means: therapeutic diphenylcyclopropenone sensitization with weekly scalp DPC. The sequencing used whole blood, collected in connection with sensitization to the hapten diphenylcyclopropenone (DPC). The origin of the receptors is a woman aged 25 to 39 with alopecia areata. Some clones in this sample may be carry-over from other donors' samples.

This clonotype was observed at least ten times. The chain carries TRBV20-1 and TRBJ2-6, with 7 nucleotides matching TRBD1. V lost 6 bases, J lost 2 bases, and 7 bases stayed unmatched. Germline CDR1 is DFQATT and CDR2 is SNEGSKA (reference sequence). This CDR3 spans 15 amino acids. Written as DNA, the CDR3 is TGCAGTGCGGTAGGACAGGCGCCTGGGGCCAACGTCCTGACTTTC. Translation: CSAVGQAPGANVLTF.

This clonotype has a handful of counts. The chain uses TRBV18 and TRBJ2-7, with 7 bases matching TRBD1. The CDR3 consists of 13 residues. The V segment lost 3 bases and the J segment 6 bases; nucleotides outside the gene matches: 5. The germline CDR1 and CDR2 sequences are KGHSH and LQKENI. CDR3 coding DNA: TGTGCCAGCTCACCGGACAGGCAGGGCGAGCAGTACTTC. Protein sequence: CASSPDRQGEQYF. Filled out from reference TRBV18 and TRBJ2-7, the complete variable domain reads NAGVMQNPRHLVRRRGQEARLRCSPMKGHSHVYWYRQLPEEGLKFMVYLQKENIIDESGMPKERFSAEFPKEGPSILRIQQVVRGDSAAYFCASSPDRQGEQYFGPGTRLTVT.

This clonotype has a handful of counts. One end of the junction varies from germline; a read error may be responsible. The CDR3 DNA follows: TGTGCCAGCACCTTAGCTGACAGGAGGTATGGCTACACCTTC. This translates into CASTLADRRYGYTF. The chain combines TRBV7-9 with TRBJ1-2, with TRBD1 as a possible D gene (6 bases). CDR1 is SEHNR, CDR2 FQNEAQ, per germline (reference sequence). The length of the CDR3 is 14 residues.

This clonotype was detected only a few times. This rearrangement joins TRBV7-8 to TRBJ2-5, with 7 bases aligning to TRBD1. Germline loops: CDR1 SGHVS, CDR2 FQNEAQ. V was pared by 5 bases and J by 5 bases, with 5 bases of the junction left unmatched. The CDR3 extends over 13 amino acids. CDR3 coding DNA: TGTGCCAGCAGCCAGGGGGAGTCCGAGACCCAGTACTTC. It translates to CASSQGESETQYF.

This rearrangement joins TRBV20-1 to TRBJ2-1; tentatively, D is TRBD1 (6 bases). Trimming stripped 6 bases from V and 3 bases from J, with 15 bases between. The CDR3 has 14 residues. Germline V lookup: CDR1 DFQATT, CDR2 SNEGSKA (reference sequence). The chain's CDR3 is CSAQTGTSYNEQFF. The CDR3 coding sequence is TGCAGTGCCCAAACAGGGACAAGCTACAATGAGCAGTTCTTC.

This clonotype was counted a few times. The gene calls are TRBV7-2 and TRBJ2-3; a possible D gene is TRBD2 (5 bases). The CDR3 contains 15 residues. Between the trimmed V and J ends, which lost 5 bases and 5 bases, there was a span of 17 bases. Looked up from germline, CDR1 is SGHTA and CDR2 is FQGNSA. CDR3 loop: CASSRGSPGGDTQYF. The CDR3, as DNA: TGTGCCAGCAGCCGAGGGTCCCCGGGCGGAGATACGCAGTATTTT.

The chain has TRBV30 and TRBJ1-1; the D gene is possibly TRBD1 (5 bases). Germline V gene data show CDR1 as GTSNPN and CDR2 as SVGIG (reference sequence). The length of the CDR3 is 15 residues. Trimming cost V 1 base and J 1 base, with 13 bases left between them. The CDR3 DNA reads as TGTGCCTGGAGTGCAAAAGGGGAGAAGAACACTGAAGCTTTCTTT. It codes for CAWSAKGEKNTEAFF.

Ten or more counts support this clonotype. This chain links TRBV20-1 with TRBJ2-5; TRBD2 might be the D (6 bases). The CDR3 extends over 14 amino acids. The V gene's germline CDR1 is DFQATT and CDR2 SNEGSKA (reference sequence). V lost 5 bases and J 2 bases, leaving 15 bases between the germline ends. CDR3 coding DNA: TGCAGTGCTTTTGCCTTAGCGGAACAAGAGACCCAGTACTTC. Translation gives CSAFALAEQETQYF.

The chain has TRBV6-5 and TRBJ2-7, with 9 bases aligning to TRBD1. Germline V lookup: CDR1 MNHEY, CDR2 SVGAGI. The CDR3 consists of 13 residues. V was clipped by 6 bases and J by 5 bases; unmatched bases: 5. The CDR3 sequence is CASRGTGSHEQYF. The CDR3 DNA is TGTGCCAGCAGGGGGACAGGGAGCCACGAGCAGTACTTC.

The chain has TRBV4-2 and TRBJ2-1, with 12 bases fitting TRBD2. Trimming cost V 0 bases and J 1 base; bases outside gene matches: 10. Germline lookup yields CDR1 LGHNA and CDR2 YNFKEQ. The CDR3 totals 20 residues. The DNA for the CDR3 is TGTGCCAGCAGCCAAGATTTTACTAGCGGGGGGCAGATTTCCTACAATGAGCAGTTCTTC. Protein: CASSQDFTSGGQISYNEQFF.

This clonotype occurred many times. V usage is TRBV11-2 and J usage is TRBJ1-4; maybe TRBD1 (6 bases). The CDR3 is 13 residues long. Trimming cost V 5 bases and J 7 bases, with 11 bases left between them. Germline values: CDR1 SGHAT, CDR2 FQNNGV. CDR3 loop: CASSKRQVEKLFF. DNA for the CDR3: TGTGCCAGCAGCAAGCGACAGGTTGAAAAACTGTTTTTT.

This clonotype has a handful of counts. This chain joins TRBV28 and TRBJ1-1; 8 nucleotides match TRBD1. V dropped 7 bases and J dropped 13; count of bases not matched to a gene: 11. Per germline, CDR1 MDHEN and CDR2 SYDVKM. The CDR3 sequence is 12 residues long. This CDR3 reads CASTIGQGRNFF. The CDR3 coding sequence is TGTGCCAGCACCATCGGACAGGGAAGGAATTTCTTT.

V gene TRBV28 combines with J gene TRBJ1-5, with D unclear. The CDR3 totals 13 residues. Germline CDR1 and CDR2: MDHEN and SYDVKM. V was clipped by 9 bases and J by 5 bases, with 14 bases between them. Here the CDR3 reads CASTSLGDQPQHF. The CDR3 nucleotides are TGTGCCAGTACATCTCTGGGCGATCAGCCCCAGCATTTT.

The DNA for the CDR3 is TGTGCCAGCAAGGGCCCCGCGATATCGGGTGAGCAGTTCTTC. This codes for CASKGPAISGEQFF. The genes are TRBV2 and TRBJ2-1; the D is unclear. The CDR3 loop spans 14 amino acids. Germline V gene lookup returns CDR1 SNHLY and CDR2 FYNNEI. Trimming removed 7 bases from V and 9 bases from J, with 19 bases in between.

This clonotype was observed a few times. This sequence joins TRBV29-1 and TRBJ1-1, with 8 nucleotides matching TRBD1. CDR3 size: 10 residues. Trimming removed 7 bases from V and 11 bases from J; junction bases left unmatched: 6. Germline values: CDR1 SQVTM, CDR2 ANQGSEA. The CDR3 sequence: CSGGQGAAFF. The CDR3, as DNA: TGCAGCGGTGGACAGGGCGCCGCTTTCTTT.

This clonotype was counted a few times. The rearrangement joins TRBV5-4 to TRBJ2-7; 8 bases fit TRBD2. V shed 4 bases and J 0 bases; nucleotides not matched to a gene: 12. CDR3 size: 17 residues. Germline CDR1 SGHNT, CDR2 YYREEE (reference sequence). DNA of the CDR3: TGTGCCAGCAGCAACGAGGGGCTAGCGGGTGGCTCCTACGAGCAGTACTTC. The encoded protein is CASSNEGLAGGSYEQYF.

This clonotype was found a few times. The CDR3 reads CASSFGDPEETQYF. CDR3 sequence (DNA): TGCGCCAGCAGCTTTGGGGACCCAGAAGAGACCCAGTACTTC. The chain couples TRBV5-1 to TRBJ2-5; D assignment may be TRBD1 or TRBD2 (5 bases each). The V end lost 2 bases, the J end lost 3 bases, and 11 bases lay between the germline ends. The CDR3 consists of 14 residues. CDR1 and CDR2 from the germline V gene are SGHRS and YFSETQ.

A few counts support this clonotype. This sequence joins TRBV5-1 and TRBJ1-2; D remains ambiguous. This CDR3 spans 14 amino acids. Germline loops: CDR1 SGHRS, CDR2 YFSETQ. Trimming pared 5 bases from V and 8 bases from J, leaving 19 bases between. CDR3 sequence (DNA): TGCGCCAGCAGATTAGGTGGCATGGAGTCAGGCTACACCTTC. Translating gives CASRLGGMESGYTF. The full variable domain, completed using reference TRBV5-1 and TRBJ1-2, is KAGVTQTPRYLIKTRGQQVTLSCSPISGHRSVSWYQQTPGQGLQFLFEYFSETQRNKGNFPGRFSGRQFSNSRSEMNVSTLELGDSALYLCASRLGGMESGYTFGSGTRLTVV.

J is TRBJ2-1 and V is TRBV13; 12 bases are a match to TRBD2. Unmatched junction bases numbered 10, after V lost 6 bases and J lost 10 bases. The CDR3 spans 15 residues. The V gene's germline CDR1 is PRHDT and CDR2 FYEKMQ (reference sequence). CDR3 bases: TGTGCCAGCAGGCTGACTAGCGGGAGAATTGAGGAGCAGTTCTTC. This sequence encodes CASRLTSGRIEEQFF.

This clonotype appeared a few times. V gene TRBV20-1 combines with J gene TRBJ2-7, with TRBD2 identical over 11 bases. V was pared by 0 bases and J by 6 bases, with 7 bases of the junction left unmatched. CDR1 and CDR2 from the germline V gene are DFQATT and SNEGSKA (reference sequence). The CDR3 consists of 15 residues. The CDR3 DNA is TGCAGTGCTAGAGATATTAGCGGGAGGGCCTCCGAGCAGTACTTC. Protein: CSARDISGRASEQYF.

This clonotype showed up many times. The chain links TRBV20-1 to TRBJ2-2; D ambiguous. V was cut by 4 bases and J by 2 bases, with 17 bases left in between. The germline V gene encodes CDR1 DFQATT and CDR2 SNEGSKA (reference sequence). The CDR3 has 16 residues. The chain's CDR3 is CSANQPGAFNTGELFF. The CDR3 DNA is TGCAGTGCTAATCAACCTGGCGCCTTTAACACCGGGGAGCTGTTTTTT.

The chain has TRBV6-1 and TRBJ2-2, with D tentatively TRBD2 (5 bases). The CDR3 length is 14 residues. The V gene lost 1 base and the J gene lost 15 bases, with 18 bases spanning the gap. Germline V gene lookup returns CDR1 MNHNS and CDR2 SASEGT. DNA for the CDR3: TGTGCCAGCAGTGAAGTTCCGGGTGCGGGCTGGGTGTTTTTT. This encodes CASSEVPGAGWVFF.

Only a few counts were recorded for this clonotype. This chain uses TRBV5-1 with TRBJ1-1; no definite D call. Germline assignment: CDR1 SGHRS and CDR2 YFSETQ. V was shortened by 2 bases and J by 1 base, with 6 bases between the two germline ends. The CDR3 runs to 13 residues. DNA of the CDR3: TGCGCCAGCAGCTTTCGGTGGAACACTGAAGCTTTCTTT. Its protein is CASSFRWNTEAFF. Filled out from reference TRBV5-1 and TRBJ1-1, the complete variable domain reads KAGVTQTPRYLIKTRGQQVTLSCSPISGHRSVSWYQQTPGQGLQFLFEYFSETQRNKGNFPGRFSGRQFSNSRSEMNVSTLELGDSALYLCASSFRWNTEAFFGQGTRLTVV.

The CDR3 protein is CASRLLSGSSYNEQFF. CDR3 nucleotides: TGTGCCAGCAGACTATTAAGCGGGAGCTCCTACAATGAGCAGTTCTTC. The rearrangement links TRBV25-1 to TRBJ2-1; TRBD2 aligns across 8 bases. The CDR3 loop spans 16 amino acids. V was clipped by 6 bases and J by 0 bases; unmatched bases: 7. CDR1 MGHDK and CDR2 SYGVNS come from the germline V gene.

This CDR3 reads CAWRLTGPPNTEAFF. CDR3 nucleotide sequence: TGTGCCTGGAGGTTAACGGGGCCTCCGAACACTGAAGCTTTCTTT. The chain uses TRBV30 and TRBJ1-1; TRBD1 is a possible D gene (5 bases). The germline gives CDR1 GTSNPN, CDR2 SVGIG (reference sequence). CDR3 length: 15 residues. With 3 bases removed from V and 1 base from J, the gap between germline ends came to 15 bases.

The gene calls are TRBV20-1 and TRBJ2-5; either TRBD1 or TRBD2 may supply D (5 bases each). There are 12 residues in the CDR3. Trimming pared 1 base from V and 5 bases from J, leaving 8 bases between. Germline lookup yields CDR1 DFQATT and CDR2 SNEGSKA (reference sequence). The CDR3 nucleotides read TGCAGTGCTAGAGGGGGGTTGGAGACCCAGTACTTC. Translated, it gives CSARGGLETQYF.

This clonotype was seen a handful of times. The V call is TRBV5-1, the J call TRBJ1-3; D uncertain. V shed 0 bases and J shed 0 bases, with 4 bases lying between them. The CDR3 is 14 residues long. Germline CDR1 SGHRS, CDR2 YFSETQ. The CDR3 reads CASSLESSGNTIYF. The CDR3 DNA reads as TGCGCCAGCAGCTTGGAAAGCTCTGGAAACACCATATATTTT.

The genes are TRBV7-9 and TRBJ2-7; 9 bases line up with TRBD1. V lost 6 bases and J lost 4; bases outside the gene matches: 4. CDR1 and CDR2 from the germline V gene are SEHNR and FQNEAQ (reference sequence). There are 13 residues in the CDR3. The CDR3 nucleotides read TGTGCCAGCAGAGAGGGGACAGGGTACGAGCAGTACTTC. Translated: CASREGTGYEQYF.

The V and J genes are TRBV6-5 and TRBJ1-2, with D possibly being TRBD1 (6 bases). Trimming left V 5 bases short and J 3 bases short, with 10 bases between. The length of the CDR3 is 13 residues. From germline, CDR1 is MNHEY and CDR2 SVGAGI. For the CDR3, the DNA is TGTGCCAGCAGTCGACAGGCATACTATGGCTACACCTTC. Protein sequence: CASSRQAYYGYTF.

The rearrangement links TRBV2 to TRBJ2-4; D unclear. The germline V gene encodes CDR1 SNHLY and CDR2 FYNNEI. CDR3 length equals 13 residues. V lost 4 bases to trimming and J lost 5 bases, with 9 bases between them. DNA of the CDR3: TGTGCCAGCAGTGTTGTAGTCGAAAACATTCAGTACTTC. This encodes CASSVVVENIQYF.